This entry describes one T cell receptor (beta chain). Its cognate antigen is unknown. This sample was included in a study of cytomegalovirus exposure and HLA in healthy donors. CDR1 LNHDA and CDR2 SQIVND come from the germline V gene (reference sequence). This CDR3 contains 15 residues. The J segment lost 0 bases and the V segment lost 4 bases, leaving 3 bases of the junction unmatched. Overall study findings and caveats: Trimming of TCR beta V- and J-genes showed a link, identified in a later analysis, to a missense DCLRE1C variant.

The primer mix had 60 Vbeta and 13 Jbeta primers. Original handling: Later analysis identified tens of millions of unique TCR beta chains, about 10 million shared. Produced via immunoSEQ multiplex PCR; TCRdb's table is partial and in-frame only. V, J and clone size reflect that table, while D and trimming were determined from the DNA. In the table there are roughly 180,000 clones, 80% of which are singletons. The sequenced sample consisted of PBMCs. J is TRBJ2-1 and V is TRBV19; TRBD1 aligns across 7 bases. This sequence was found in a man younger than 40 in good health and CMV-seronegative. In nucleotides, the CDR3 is TGTGCCAGTAGTACCGGGGACAGCTCCTACAATGAGCAGTTCTTC. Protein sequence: CASSTGDSSYNEQFF.